The sequence of this T cell receptor (beta chain) was determined in a study of cytomegalovirus exposure and HLA in healthy donors. Of note for this clone: Its cognate antigen is unknown.

In the PCR, 60 Vbeta and 13 Jbeta primers were used. Data came from immunoSEQ multiplex PCR; TCRdb stores just in-frame clones and leaves some out. The sample holds over 200,000 clones, over 65% seen once. CDR3 length: 14 residues. Germline assignment: CDR1 GTSNPN and CDR2 SVGIG (reference sequence). V gave up 5 bases and J gave up 2 bases; unmatched junction bases: 7. Study-wide findings and caveats: The study carried out a later analysis of TCR beta sequences. It associated 15,000 to 20,000 of them with specific HLA alleles at a false discovery rate of 0.05. Rare sequences made up most TCRs, while some public TCRs were found in many donors.

Sequenced input: PBMCs. The receptor was derived from a woman aged 60-75 years in good health and CMV-seropositive. V is TRBV30 and J is TRBJ2-3, with TRBD1 matching over 7 bases. The DNA for the CDR3 is TGTGCCTGGGCTGCCGGACAGGCCACAGATACGCAGTATTTT. Its translation is CAWAAGQATDTQYF.